Listed below are T cell receptor beta chains from one sample, sequenced in a study of T cells after yellow fever vaccination. One entry per CDR3 protein, called by TCRdb with MiXCR from the 5' RACE reads. The data show 45,000 to 60,000 distinct CDR3 sequences, 6.5% to 8% seen once. Specimen: CD8+ T cells not binding an NS4B(214-222) dextramer, sorted from PBMCs, collected approximately 40 days after the first yellow fever vaccination. These receptors originate from a man aged 18 to 29 who received the YFV17D yellow fever vaccine. Both conserved end residues are part of each CDR3. The order of the fields is CDR3 length, J gene, V gene, CDR3 protein.

>14|TRBJ2-2|TRBV13
CASSPGLMTGELFF
>16|TRBJ2-3|TRBV4-1
CASSQAASGGGDTQYF
>14|TRBJ2-3|TRBV7-2
CASSSGGPGDTQYF
>14|TRBJ2-3|TRBV30
CAWSYSGGADTQYF
>15|TRBJ2-5|TRBV4-1
CASSQAGGVQETQYF
>15|TRBJ2-7|TRBV13
CASSPRTGKGYEQYF
>15|TRBJ1-1|TRBV2
CASRGAGGLNTEAFF
>15|TRBJ2-3|TRBV11-2
CASSLVGTDTDTQYF
>21|TRBJ2-1|TRBV24-1
CAAIDLSCRGVPDLSYNEQFF
>13|TRBJ2-5|TRBV7-9
CASSGLRGETQYF
>16|TRBJ1-5|TRBV7-9
CASSMATEWVTQPQHF
>16|TRBJ2-7|TRBV6-1
CASSIRAGEALDEQYF
>15|TRBJ2-1|TRBV19
CASSIALAANNEQFF
>15|TRBJ1-2|TRBV6-1
CASRPTGGGNYGYTF
>12|TRBJ2-5|TRBV4-1
CASSHEQETQYF
>18|TRBJ1-5|TRBV19
CASRRETGDVEPLQPQHF
>13|TRBJ1-2|TRBV15
CATSSRQYYGYTF
>14|TRBJ1-3|TRBV7-9
CASSPTLSGNTIYF
>16|TRBJ2-7|TRBV15
CATSGGQGASFNEQYF
>16|TRBJ2-2|TRBV10-3
CAIMGTSGRNTGELFF
>19|TRBJ2-2|TRBV4-2
CASSQGGLAGAMNTGELFF
>15|TRBJ2-1|TRBV5-1
CASSWAASGGNEQFF
>17|TRBJ2-1|TRBV9
CASSVSAGLAGMYEQFF
>14|TRBJ2-3|TRBV4-3
CASSQDEATDTQYF
>16|TRBJ2-5|TRBV12-5
CASGLTPPDSKETQYF
>18|TRBJ2-2|TRBV11-1
CASILVRRTGTNTGELFF
>15|TRBJ2-5|TRBV12-3/TRBV12-4
CASSSKKGDRETQYF
>20|TRBJ2-1|TRBV6-2/TRBV6-3
CASSYRPGLAGASSYNEQFF
>14|TRBJ2-2|TRBV29-1
CSVEAGWGTGELFF
>16|TRBJ2-4|TRBV4-3
CASSPEKGQGKNIQYF
>14|TRBJ1-5|TRBV7-2
CASSSTDSNQPQHF
>14|TRBJ1-4|TRBV12-3/TRBV12-4
CASSTGQGREKLFF
>16|TRBJ2-1|TRBV7-3
CASSSRGPGGYNEQFF
>15|TRBJ2-7|TRBV29-1
CSVEVPGRFPYEQYF
>16|TRBJ1-1|TRBV5-1
CASSTGDPIRNTEAFF
>15|TRBJ1-5|TRBV4-1
CASSQRTLSNQPQHF